These 22 T cell receptor beta chains were all obtained from the same sample, sequenced in a study of cytomegalovirus exposure and HLA in healthy donors. Researchers ran the PCR with 60 Vbeta and 13 Jbeta primers. The protocol was immunoSEQ multiplex PCR, while the TCRdb copy is restricted to in-frame clones and leaves out a portion. The table has 150,000 to 200,000 clones, approximately 76% seen once. Material: PBMCs. These receptors all come from a female donor in good health and CMV-seronegative.

Only a few counts were recorded for this clone. The V call is TRBV5-1, the J call TRBJ1-2; 11 nucleotides align to TRBD1. The length of the CDR3 is 14 residues. The J segment lost 7 bases and the V segment lost 4 bases, leaving 6 bases of the junction unmatched. Germline values: CDR1 SGHRS, CDR2 YFSETQ. The DNA of the CDR3 is TGCGCCAGCAGCCTGGGACAGGGGGTTGGTGGCTACACCTTC. The encoded protein is CASSLGQGVGGYTF. Filled out from reference TRBV5-1 and TRBJ1-2, the complete variable domain reads KAGVTQTPRYLIKTRGQQVTLSCSPISGHRSVSWYQQTPGQGLQFLFEYFSETQRNKGNFPGRFSGRQFSNSRSEMNVSTLELGDSALYLCASSLGQGVGGYTFGSGTRLTVV.

The chain links TRBV19 to TRBJ1-2; possibly TRBD1 for D (5 bases). V lost 3 bases, J lost 0 bases, and 8 bases lay in between. This CDR3 has 14 amino acids. Germline-derived CDR1 and CDR2 are LNHDA and SQIVND (reference sequence). This CDR3 is CASSIPTANYGYTF. CDR3 bases: TGTGCCAGTAGTATTCCGACAGCTAACTATGGCTACACCTTC.

The gene calls are TRBV9 and TRBJ1-5; 7 bases fit TRBD1. Germline CDR1 and CDR2: SGDLS and YYNGEE. The CDR3 is made up of 16 amino acids. V lost 4 bases, J lost 6 bases, and 13 bases stayed unmatched. The CDR3 sequence is CASSPSQGGIGQPQHF. The DNA of the CDR3 is TGTGCCAGCAGCCCCAGCCAGGGGGGTATCGGTCAGCCCCAGCATTTT.

The gene calls are TRBV7-2 and TRBJ2-5; the match to TRBD2 covers 10 bases. CDR3 length: 16 amino acids. Trimming removed 5 bases from V and 5 bases from J; junction bases left unmatched: 11. Germline CDR1 SGHTA, CDR2 FQGNSA. CDR3 residues: CASSPRASGRGETQYF. The CDR3 DNA reads as TGTGCCAGCAGCCCCCGGGCTAGCGGGAGAGGGGAGACCCAGTACTTC. The full variable domain, its missing parts supplied by reference TRBV7-2 and TRBJ2-5, is GAGVSQSPSNKVTEKGKDVELRCDPISGHTALYWYRQSLGQGLEFLIYFQGNSAPDKSGLPSDRFSAERTGGSVSTLTIQRTQQEDSAVYLCASSPRASGRGETQYFGPGTRLLVL.

The chain couples TRBV5-8 to TRBJ2-7; TRBD2 is a possible D gene (7 bases). Trimming left V 2 bases short and J 3 bases short, with 15 bases between. This CDR3 region has 15 residues. The germline V gene encodes CDR1 SGHTS and CDR2 YDEGEE. This chain's CDR3 is CASSLGEGGFYEQYF. CDR3 bases: TGTGCCAGCAGCTTAGGGGAGGGGGGATTCTACGAGCAGTACTTC.

This clone was recorded a few times. V usage is TRBV4-1 and J usage is TRBJ2-3, with TRBD2 matching 11 bases. V was pared by 0 bases and J by 2 bases, with 4 bases of the junction left unmatched. The CDR3 loop spans 17 amino acids. CDR1 is MGHRA and CDR2 is YSYEKL in the germline V gene. The CDR3 spells CASSQEGGLADTDTQYF. CDR3 in DNA: TGCGCCAGCAGCCAAGAAGGGGGACTAGCGGACACAGATACGCAGTATTTT.

The rearrangement joins TRBV5-4 to TRBJ1-2; 10 bases fit TRBD1. The germline V gene has CDR1 SGHNT and CDR2 YYREEE (reference sequence). Trimming took 3 bases from V and 4 from J; bases not matched to a gene: 9. The CDR3 runs to 16 residues. The CDR3 loop reads CASSWKGTGAGYGYTF. The CDR3 DNA sequence: TGTGCCAGCAGCTGGAAAGGGACAGGGGCGGGCTATGGCTACACCTTC.

Only one count was recorded for this clone. The genes are TRBV29-1 and TRBJ1-4, with D maybe TRBD1 (5 bases). Trimming took off 6 bases at V and 3 bases at J, with 14 bases between the two ends. Looked up from germline, CDR1 is SQVTM and CDR2 is ANQGSEA. This CDR3 contains 14 residues. CDR3 bases: TGCAGCGTGGCTCGTGGGGGGGCTAATGAAAAACTGTTTTTT. It specifies CSVARGGANEKLFF.

The rearrangement joins TRBV5-1 to TRBJ1-4, with 7 bases matching TRBD1. The CDR3 is 15 amino acids. Germline V gene sequence: CDR1 SGHRS, CDR2 YFSETQ. After removal of 4 bases from V and 8 bases from J, the junction contained 11 bases not matched to a gene. The CDR3 spells CASSGSGTAGEKLFF. The CDR3 nucleotides are TGCGCCAGCAGCGGGTCCGGGACAGCCGGCGAAAAACTGTTTTTT.

Concerning this clone: At the DNA level, this CDR3 is encoded by other sequences in the same sample as well. V usage is TRBV5-1 and J usage is TRBJ1-1, with 7 nucleotides matching TRBD1. Germline CDR1 and CDR2: SGHRS and YFSETQ. V lost 8 bases, J lost 4 bases, and 14 bases stayed unmatched. CDR3 length equals 15 residues. The CDR3 DNA sequence: TGCGCCAGTAGCCTGACTAGGGGGCTCAGCACTGAAGCTTTCTTT. This sequence encodes CASSLTRGLSTEAFF.

This rearrangement joins TRBV18 to TRBJ2-7; possible D gene TRBD2, 5 bases. The CDR3 is 13 amino acids. The germline V and J ends were trimmed by 6 bases and 3 bases, with 12 bases remaining between them. CDR1 is KGHSH, CDR2 LQKENI, per germline. CDR3 region: CASSTGESYEQYF. Written as DNA, the CDR3 is TGTGCCAGCTCCACCGGGGAGAGCTACGAGCAGTACTTC.

This clone showed up just a few times. The gene calls are TRBV5-4 and TRBJ2-3, with TRBD1 as a possible D gene (6 bases). Looked up from germline, CDR1 is SGHNT and CDR2 is YYREEE (reference sequence). Trimming stripped 3 bases from V and 5 bases from J, with 16 bases between. The CDR3 loop spans 15 amino acids. The CDR3 bases are TGTGCCAGCAGCTCGGGACCACAGGGTGTAGATACGCAGTATTTT. Encoded protein: CASSSGPQGVDTQYF.

This clone is termed medium-sized. The chain's CDR3 is CASSFTAGGYGYTF. The CDR3 region has the DNA TGTGCCAGCAGTTTCACGGCAGGCGGGTATGGCTACACCTTC. The J gene is TRBJ1-2, the V gene TRBV6-6; D ambiguous. The CDR3 contains 14 residues. Trimming left V 4 bases short and J 5 bases short, with 14 bases between. Germline CDR1 is MNHNY and CDR2 is SVGAGI (reference sequence).

CDR3 nucleotides: TGTGCCTGGAGCGATGTGGCCGGGAGGACCGGGGAGCTGTTTTTT. Translated: CAWSDVAGRTGELFF. The chain combines TRBV30 with TRBJ2-2, with TRBD2 matching 7 bases. This CDR3 comprises 15 residues. V gave up 3 bases and J gave up 5 bases; unmatched junction bases: 9. Germline CDR1 is GTSNPN and CDR2 is SVGIG (reference sequence).

The chain recombines TRBV7-9 with TRBJ1-1, with D tentatively TRBD1 (6 bases). V lost 3 bases and J lost 5, with 16 bases in between. Germline assignment: CDR1 SEHNR and CDR2 FQNEAQ (reference sequence). The CDR3 sequence is 15 residues long. The CDR3 nucleotides read TGTGCCAGCAGCTTTGCAGGGGCGCAATATACTGAAGCTTTCTTT. This gives the protein CASSFAGAQYTEAFF.

This clone occurred once. The chain carries TRBV5-4 and TRBJ2-3; TRBD2 matches 7 bases. Trimming at V came to 0 bases and at J to 5 bases, leaving 3 bases not matched to a gene. CDR1 is SGHNT, CDR2 YYREEE, per germline (reference sequence). The CDR3 sequence is 14 residues long. The CDR3 bases are TGTGCCAGCAGCTTGGAGCGGGGCCGAGATACGCAGTATTTT. Translation gives CASSLERGRDTQYF.

The chain has TRBV23-1 and TRBJ1-1, with 10 bases lining up with TRBD1. TRBV23-1 is marked as an open reading frame, function uncertain. Trimming took 4 bases from V and 3 from J; bases not matched to a gene: 5. The CDR3 has 15 residues. The CDR3 protein is CASSRDRGCHTEAFF. The CDR3 DNA sequence: TGCGCCAGCAGTCGGGACAGGGGTTGCCACACTGAAGCTTTCTTT.

This chain links TRBV5-4 with TRBJ2-1; 10 bases are a match to TRBD2. The V gene's germline CDR1 is SGHNT and CDR2 YYREEE (reference sequence). This CDR3 has 18 residues. Unmatched junction bases numbered 18, after V lost 6 bases and J lost 6 bases. As DNA, the CDR3 is TGTGCCAGCACCCCCTTGAGGGAGCGGGAGGGCCTAGGCAATGAGCAGTTCTTC. Translation: CASTPLREREGLGNEQFF.

The CDR3 sequence is CASSFFQGNGNTIYF. The CDR3 bases are TGCGCCAGCAGCTTCTTCCAGGGTAATGGAAACACCATATATTTT. The chain links TRBV5-1 to TRBJ1-3; D may be TRBD1 (5 bases). The CDR3 consists of 15 residues. Deletions cut 2 bases from V and 3 bases from J, with 12 bases between. The germline V gene has CDR1 SGHRS and CDR2 YFSETQ.

The chain uses TRBV6-6 and TRBJ2-7; 7 bases line up with TRBD1. CDR3 length: 14 amino acids. The V segment lost 6 bases and the J segment 3 bases; nucleotides outside the gene matches: 8. Germline V gene data show CDR1 as MNHNY and CDR2 as SVGAGI (reference sequence). CDR3 nucleotide sequence: TGTGCCAGCAGCCCCGAGGGGGACAGCTACGAGCAGTACTTC. Residues: CASSPEGDSYEQYF.

V and J are TRBV2 and TRBJ2-7, with TRBD1 identical over 8 bases. CDR1 is SNHLY and CDR2 is FYNNEI in the germline V gene. The CDR3 spans 13 residues. The junction had 4 bases not matched to a gene; V was cut back by 6 bases and J by 3 bases. CDR3 nucleotides: TGTGCCAGCAGCGGCGGACAGGGCTACGAGCAGTACTTC. Translating gives CASSGGQGYEQYF.

V usage is TRBV7-9 and J usage is TRBJ1-1; D is uncertain. Germline lookup yields CDR1 SEHNR and CDR2 FQNEAQ (reference sequence). CDR3 length: 13 amino acids. Between the trimmed V and J ends, which lost 3 bases and 3 bases, there was a span of 8 bases. CDR3 DNA sequence: TGTGCCAGCAGCTTCGTCGGGGACACTGAAGCTTTCTTT. Residues: CASSFVGDTEAFF.